Following are 4 T cell receptor beta chains from one sample sequenced in a study of Graves' ophthalmopathy and Graves' hyperthyroidism. Using RNA transcripts, the TCR beta CDR3 regions were amplified. An opening RT-PCR round employed HTBI primers and preceded a second-round multiplex PCR. MiXCR, applied by TCRdb to the multiplex PCR reads, yields one record per CDR3 protein. The table lists 660,000 or so distinct CDR3 sequences, more than 40% of them singletons. The specimen was peripheral blood. The receptors were sampled from an adult man with Graves' ophthalmopathy.

This clonotype came up a few times. The chain uses TRBV20-1 and TRBJ1-2; D is unclear. This CDR3 spans 13 amino acids. CDR1 is DFQATT and CDR2 is SNEGSKA in the germline V gene (reference sequence). Trimming removed 3 bases from V and 3 bases from J, with 11 bases in between. CDR3 DNA sequence: TGCAGTGCTAGTTCTGACACAGACTATGGCTACACCTTC. This translates into CSASSDTDYGYTF.

The chain uses TRBV20-1 and TRBJ1-6; 10 positions agree with TRBD1. Germline V gives CDR1 DFQATT, CDR2 SNEGSKA (reference sequence). Germline trimming cut 6 bases from V and 6 bases from J; bases unmatched to any gene: 11. The CDR3 sequence is 16 residues long. The CDR3 loop is CSARQGATPSNSPLHF. DNA for the CDR3: TGCAGTGCGAGACAGGGGGCCACCCCTAGTAATTCACCCCTCCACTTT.

This clonotype has a handful of counts. J is TRBJ2-7 and V is TRBV2; D is uncertain. V gave up 10 bases and J gave up 4 bases, with 20 bases separating them. The CDR3 has 14 residues. CDR1 and CDR2 from the germline V gene are SNHLY and FYNNEI. DNA for the CDR3: TGTGCCACCTCGCCGACAAGGAAATTTTACGAGCAGTACTTC. This translates into CATSPTRKFYEQYF.

This clonotype showed up many times. The chain recombines TRBV7-2 with TRBJ2-6; 7 positions agree with TRBD2. The germline V gene has CDR1 SGHTA and CDR2 FQGNSA. V shed 0 bases, J shed 4 bases, and the junction held 0 bases outside the gene matches. This CDR3 region has 15 residues. CDR3 bases: TGTGCCAGCAGCTTAGCGGGGGGGGGGGCCAACGTCCTGACTTTC. Translation gives CASSLAGGGANVLTF.